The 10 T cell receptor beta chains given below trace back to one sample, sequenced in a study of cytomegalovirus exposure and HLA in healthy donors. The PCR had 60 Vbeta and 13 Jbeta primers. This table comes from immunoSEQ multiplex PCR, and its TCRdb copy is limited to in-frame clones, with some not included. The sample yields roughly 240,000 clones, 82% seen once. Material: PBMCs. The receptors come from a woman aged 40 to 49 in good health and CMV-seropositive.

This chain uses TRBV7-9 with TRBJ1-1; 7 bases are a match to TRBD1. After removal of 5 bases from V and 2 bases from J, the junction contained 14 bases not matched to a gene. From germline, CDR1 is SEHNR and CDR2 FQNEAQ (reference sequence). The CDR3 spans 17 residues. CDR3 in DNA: TGTGCCAGCAGCCCTACCACCGGGACAGCAATTAACACTGAAGCTTTCTTT. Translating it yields CASSPTTGTAINTEAFF.

The CDR3 DNA follows: TGTGCCTGGAGTTTTCGACAGGGAGGTGAAAAACTGTTTTTT. Translation gives CAWSFRQGGEKLFF. The rearrangement uses TRBV30 and TRBJ1-4; 7 bases align to TRBD1. Germline V lookup: CDR1 GTSNPN, CDR2 SVGIG (reference sequence). The CDR3 runs 14 residues. The junction had 7 bases not matched to a gene; V was cut back by 2 bases and J by 7 bases.

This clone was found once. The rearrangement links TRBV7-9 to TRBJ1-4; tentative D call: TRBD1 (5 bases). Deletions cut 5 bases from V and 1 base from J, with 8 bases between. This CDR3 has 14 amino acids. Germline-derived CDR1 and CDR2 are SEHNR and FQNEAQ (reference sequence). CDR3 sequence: CASSPGLTNEKLFF. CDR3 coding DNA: TGTGCCAGCAGCCCAGGGTTAACTAATGAAAAACTGTTTTTT.

The CDR3 nucleotides read TGTGCCAGCAGCTCACGACTAGCGGATGGGGGAGATACGCAGTATTTT. It specifies CASSSRLADGGDTQYF. The rearrangement joins TRBV11-3 to TRBJ2-3, with 9 bases matching TRBD2. This CDR3 contains 16 residues. The ends lost 4 bases at V and 5 bases at J; junction bases unmatched: 10. Germline values: CDR1 SGHNT, CDR2 YENEEA.

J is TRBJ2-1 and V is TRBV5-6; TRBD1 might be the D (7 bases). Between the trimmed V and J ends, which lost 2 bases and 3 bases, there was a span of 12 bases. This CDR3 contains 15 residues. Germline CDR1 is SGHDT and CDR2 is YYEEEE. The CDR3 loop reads CASSLGGTVYNEQFF. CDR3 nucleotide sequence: TGTGCCAGCAGCTTAGGCGGGACAGTCTACAATGAGCAGTTCTTC.

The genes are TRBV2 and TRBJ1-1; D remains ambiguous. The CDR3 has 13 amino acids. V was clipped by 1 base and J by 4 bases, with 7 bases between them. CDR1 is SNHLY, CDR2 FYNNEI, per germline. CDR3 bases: TGTGCCAGCAGTGAAGTCAGCGGCACTGAAGCTTTCTTT. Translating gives CASSEVSGTEAFF.

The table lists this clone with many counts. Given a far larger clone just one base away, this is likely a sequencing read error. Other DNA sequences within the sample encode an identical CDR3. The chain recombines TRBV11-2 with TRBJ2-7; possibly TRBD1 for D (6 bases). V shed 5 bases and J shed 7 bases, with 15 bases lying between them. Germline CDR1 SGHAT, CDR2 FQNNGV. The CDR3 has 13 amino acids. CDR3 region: CASSQRTGREQYF. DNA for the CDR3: TGTGCCAGCAGCCAACGTACAGGGCGAGAGCAGTACTTC.

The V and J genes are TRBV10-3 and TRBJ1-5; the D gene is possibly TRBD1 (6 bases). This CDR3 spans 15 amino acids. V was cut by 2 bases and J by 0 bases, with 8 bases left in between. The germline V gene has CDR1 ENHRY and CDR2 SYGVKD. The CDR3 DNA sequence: TGTGCCATCAGTGAGAAAGGGGGTAGCAATCAGCCCCAGCATTTT. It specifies CAISEKGGSNQPQHF.

CDR3 DNA: TGCGCCAGCAGCTTGGAAGCTTACGAGCAGTACTTC. It codes for CASSLEAYEQYF. The J gene is TRBJ2-7, the V gene TRBV5-1; D unclear. Per the germline V gene, CDR1 is SGHRS and CDR2 is YFSETQ. V lost 0 bases and J lost 4, with 5 bases in between. The CDR3 totals 12 residues.

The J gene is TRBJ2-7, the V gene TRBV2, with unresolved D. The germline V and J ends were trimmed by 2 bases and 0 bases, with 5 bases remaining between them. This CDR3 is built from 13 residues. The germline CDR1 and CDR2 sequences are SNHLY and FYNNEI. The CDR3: CASSEFISYEQYF. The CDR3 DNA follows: TGTGCCAGCAGTGAATTTATCTCCTACGAGCAGTACTTC.